This T cell receptor beta chain originates from a study of neoadjuvant nivolumab and ipilimumab in lung cancer. Clones were sequenced by immunoSEQ multiplex PCR, and TCRdb holds only the in-frame ones, with some missing. The sample has about 15,000 clones, around two thirds seen once; the top ten hold 25%. General study findings and limits: Compared with tumor-adjacent uninvolved lung, resected tumors showed greater richness and clonality.

Comments on this clone: Its antigen remains unknown.

Germline values: CDR1 MNHNY, CDR2 SVGAGI (reference sequence). The CDR3 spans 13 residues. Trimming cost V 0 bases and J 4 bases, with 6 bases left between them. The V and J genes are TRBV6-6 and TRBJ1-2; D is unresolved. The sequence derives from an adult with non-small cell lung cancer. The sample in question was peripheral blood, obtained after neoadjuvant nivolumab, alone or with ipilimumab, at or shortly before surgery. This CDR3 is CASSYSPSYGYTF. DNA for the CDR3: TGTGCCAGCAGTTACTCGCCCAGCTATGGCTACACCTTC.